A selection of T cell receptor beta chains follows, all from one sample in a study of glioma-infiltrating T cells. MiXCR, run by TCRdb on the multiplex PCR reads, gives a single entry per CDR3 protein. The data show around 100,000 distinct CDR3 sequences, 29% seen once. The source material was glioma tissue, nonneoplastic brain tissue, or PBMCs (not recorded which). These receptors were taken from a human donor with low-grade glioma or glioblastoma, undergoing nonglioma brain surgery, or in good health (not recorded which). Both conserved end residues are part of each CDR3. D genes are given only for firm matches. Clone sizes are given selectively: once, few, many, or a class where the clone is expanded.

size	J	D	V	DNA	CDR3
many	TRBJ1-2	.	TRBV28	TGTGCCAGCAGTTTACGAGGGACCAGCGGCTATGGCTACACCTTC	CASSLRGTSGYGYTF
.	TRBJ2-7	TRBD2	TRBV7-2	TGTGTCAGCAGCTTAGGATCTAGCGGGGGGGCCGGCGAGCAGTACTTC	CVSSLGSSGGAGEQYF
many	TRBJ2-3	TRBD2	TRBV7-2	TGTGCCAGCAGCTTAGGTCGCGGAGGGGCTAGCGGCATTGATACGCAGTATTTT	CASSLGRGGASGIDTQYF
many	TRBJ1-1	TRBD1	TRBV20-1	TGCAGTGCTAGAGATCAGCAGACAGGGAGGTCCACTGAAGCTTTCTTT	CSARDQQTGRSTEAFF
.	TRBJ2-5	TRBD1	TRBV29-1	TGCAGCGCCTCTCCGACAGGGGGGATAGGAGAGACCCAGTACTTC	CSASPTGGIGETQYF
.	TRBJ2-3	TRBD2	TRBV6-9	TGTGCCAGCAGTTACGGCGCACTAGCGGGGGGGCTATATACGCAGTATTTT	CASSYGALAGGLYTQYF
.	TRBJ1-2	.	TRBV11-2	TGTGCCAGCAGCGACGGCCTCGTTGGGGGCTACACCTTC	CASSDGLVGGYTF
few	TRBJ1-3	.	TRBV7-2	TGTGCCAGCAGCTTAGCGGGCCCTGGAAACACCATATATTTT	CASSLAGPGNTIYF
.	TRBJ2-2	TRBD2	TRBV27	TGTGCCAGCAGCCCAACTAGCGGGGGGGAGCTGTTTTTT	CASSPTSGGELFF
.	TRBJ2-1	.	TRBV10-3	TGTGCCATCAGGGGCTATGGAAATGAGCAGTTCTTC	CAIRGYGNEQFF
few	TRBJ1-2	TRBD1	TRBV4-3	TGCGCCAGCAGCCCCGACCGGGACAGTGGCTACACCTTC	CASSPDRDSGYTF
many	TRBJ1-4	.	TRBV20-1	TGCAGTGCTCAACCCGGAGGAAACAGGGTTTGGGAAAAACTGTTTTTT	CSAQPGGNRVWEKLFF
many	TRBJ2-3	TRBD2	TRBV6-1	TGTGCCAGCAGCCCTTGGGCGGGGGGCGCCGGAGATACGCAGTATTTT	CASSPWAGGAGDTQYF
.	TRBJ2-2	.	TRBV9	TGTGCCAGCAGCTGTACTAGCTCCGCCGGGGAGCTGTTTTTT	CASSCTSSAGELFF
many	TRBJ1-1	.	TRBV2	TGTGCCAGCAGTAGCAGGGAGGCTGAAGCTTTCTTT	CASSSREAEAFF
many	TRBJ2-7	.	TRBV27	TGTGCCAGCAGACAAGACAGGCTGAGCTCCTACGAGCAGTACTTC	CASRQDRLSSYEQYF
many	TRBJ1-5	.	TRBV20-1	TGCAGTGCGGGAGGACAGAACAATCAGCCCCAGCATTTT	CSAGGQNNQPQHF
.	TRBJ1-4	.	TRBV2	TGTGCCAGCAGCGTGGACAGTGGAGGGAGTGAAAAACTGTTTTTT	CASSVDSGGSEKLFF
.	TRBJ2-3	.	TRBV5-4	TGTGCCAGCAGCTTGGAAGCTAGACAGAGGCTTAGCACAGATACGCAGTATTTT	CASSLEARQRLSTDTQYF
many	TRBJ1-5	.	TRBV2	TGTGCCAGAAAGGGTCCGGGTGTCGGTCAGCCCCAGCATTTT	CARKGPGVGQPQHF
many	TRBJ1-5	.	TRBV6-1	TGTGCCAGCAGCCAAAACAATCAGCCCCAGCATTTT	CASSQNNQPQHF
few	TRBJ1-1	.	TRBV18	TGTGCCAGCTCACCACAGGAGGGGCAACGGGAAGCTTTCTTT	CASSPQEGQREAFF
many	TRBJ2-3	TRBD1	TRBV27	TGTGCCATCAGGGGGCTCGGAGATACGCAGTATTTT	CAIRGLGDTQYF
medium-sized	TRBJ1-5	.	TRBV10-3	TGTGCCATCAGTGATTTAGGGGCTCAGCCCCAGCATTTT	CAISDLGAQPQHF
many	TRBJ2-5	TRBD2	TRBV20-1	TGCAGTGCTAAGCGGGGGGCCCAAGAGACCCAGTACTTC	CSAKRGAQETQYF
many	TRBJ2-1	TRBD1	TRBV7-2	TGTGCCAGCAGCTCTACAGGGGATGAGCAGTTCTTC	CASSSTGDEQFF
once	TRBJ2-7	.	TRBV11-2	TGTGCCAGCAGCTTACGGGGACAGCAGTACTTC	CASSLRGQQYF
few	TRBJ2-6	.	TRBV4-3	TGCGCCAGCAGCCCGGGATTCTCTGGGGCCAACGTCCTGACTTTC	CASSPGFSGANVLTF
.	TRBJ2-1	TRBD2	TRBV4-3	TGCGCCAGCAGCCGAGACTCGGGACTAGGATTCGACAATGAGGAGTTCTTC	CASSRDSGLGFDNEEFF
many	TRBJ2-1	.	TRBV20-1	TGCAGTGCTGCGGCGGCGGAGGGCAGCTCCTACAATGAGCAGTTCTTC	CSAAAAEGSSYNEQFF
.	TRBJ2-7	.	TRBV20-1	TGCAGTGCTAGTGGGCCAGCGCTAAGCTCCTACGAGAAGTACTTC	CSASGPALSSYEKYF
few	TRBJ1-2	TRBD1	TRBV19	TGTGCCAGTAGTTCACAGGGGTTATTTGGCTACACCTTC	CASSSQGLFGYTF
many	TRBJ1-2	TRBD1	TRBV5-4	TGTGCCAGCAGCATTACAGGGGGCGAGGATGGCTACACCTTC	CASSITGGEDGYTF
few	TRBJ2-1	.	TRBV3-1	TGTGCCAGCAGCCAAGTAGCTAGTGGTAATGAGCAGTTCTTC	CASSQVASGNEQFF
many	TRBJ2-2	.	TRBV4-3	TGCGCCAGCAGCCAGGAACAGGGTCAACCCGGGGAGCTGTTTTTT	CASSQEQGQPGELFF
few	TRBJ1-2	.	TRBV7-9	TGTGCCAGCAGCTTAGCGTTGGGGTTTGGCTACACCTTC	CASSLALGFGYTF
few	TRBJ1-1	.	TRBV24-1	TGTGCCACCTCTCAGTCCAGGGGAGCGAACACTGAAGCTTTCTTT	CATSQSRGANTEAFF
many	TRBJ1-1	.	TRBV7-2	TGTGCCAGCAGCCTACAGGTGGGGGACACTGAAGCTTTCTTT	CASSLQVGDTEAFF
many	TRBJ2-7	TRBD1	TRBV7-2	TGTGCCAGCAGCTCAAGAGGACAGGGCTACGAGCAGTACTTC	CASSSRGQGYEQYF
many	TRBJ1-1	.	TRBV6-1	TGTGCCAGCAGTCAACAAGTGAACACTGAAGCTTTCTTT	CASSQQVNTEAFF
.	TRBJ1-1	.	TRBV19	TGTGCCAGTAGTGGAGAGCCTAACACTGAAGCTTTCTTT	CASSGEPNTEAFF
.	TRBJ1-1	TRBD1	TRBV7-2	TGTGCCAGCAGCATAATTGACAGGGCCCCGAACACTGAAGCTTTCTTT	CASSIIDRAPNTEAFF
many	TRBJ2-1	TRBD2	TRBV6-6	TGTGCCAGCAGTTACTACCGGGGGGTAGTCAATGAGCAGTTCTTC	CASSYYRGVVNEQFF
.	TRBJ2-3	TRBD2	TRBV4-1	TGCGCCAGCAGCGACCGACTAGCGGGGACAGATACGCAGTATTTT	CASSDRLAGTDTQYF
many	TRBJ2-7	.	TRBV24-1	TGTGCCACCAGTGAGTCAGGGTTCGAGCAGTACTTC	CATSESGFEQYF
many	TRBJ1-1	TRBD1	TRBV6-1	TGTGCCAGCAGGAACAGGGGTTCCACTGAAGCTTTCTTT	CASRNRGSTEAFF
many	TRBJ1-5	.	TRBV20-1	TGCAGTGCCTCATTGAGGGACACCGGCAATCAGCCCCAGCATTTT	CSASLRDTGNQPQHF
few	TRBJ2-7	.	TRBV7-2	TGTGCCAGCCGGCTGGGTCCGTCCTCCTACGAGCAGTACTTC	CASRLGPSSYEQYF
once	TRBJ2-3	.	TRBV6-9	TGTGCCAGCAGTTACCTGCGGGTCGACACAGATACGCAGTATTTT	CASSYLRVDTDTQYF
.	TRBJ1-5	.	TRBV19	TGTGCCAGTAGTACCGGGGATTTTCAGCCCCAGCATTTT	CASSTGDFQPQHF